This section outlines one T cell receptor beta chain sequence together with its context. These data belong to a study of blood T cell repertoires in COVID-19. Study information: Acute-phase and convalescent COVID-19 samples originated in the United States, Italy and Spain. T cells, B-cell-depleted T cells, or PBMCs supplied cDNA or gDNA.

The CDR3 extends over 13 amino acids. V was pared by 3 bases and J by 10 bases, with 12 bases between. The germline CDR1 and CDR2 sequences are SNHLY and FYNNEI. Source study methods: Nucleated cell counts were estimated from reference gene primer amplification. Some clones are missing from TCRdb's copy, which holds only in-frame ones; the method was immunoSEQ multiplex PCR. The DNA was the basis for D and trimming; V, J and clone size are from that table. The repertoire consists of about 440,000 clones, with 75% to 90% occurring once and the leading ten covering about 4.5%. The source is a woman aged 30 to 39 with acute or convalescent COVID-19. The chain has TRBV2 and TRBJ2-2, with D tentatively TRBD1 (5 bases). The sample consisted of peripheral blood. CDR3 residues: CASSDRENEELFF. Written as DNA, the CDR3 is TGTGCCAGCAGTGACAGGGAAAATGAGGAGCTGTTTTTT.